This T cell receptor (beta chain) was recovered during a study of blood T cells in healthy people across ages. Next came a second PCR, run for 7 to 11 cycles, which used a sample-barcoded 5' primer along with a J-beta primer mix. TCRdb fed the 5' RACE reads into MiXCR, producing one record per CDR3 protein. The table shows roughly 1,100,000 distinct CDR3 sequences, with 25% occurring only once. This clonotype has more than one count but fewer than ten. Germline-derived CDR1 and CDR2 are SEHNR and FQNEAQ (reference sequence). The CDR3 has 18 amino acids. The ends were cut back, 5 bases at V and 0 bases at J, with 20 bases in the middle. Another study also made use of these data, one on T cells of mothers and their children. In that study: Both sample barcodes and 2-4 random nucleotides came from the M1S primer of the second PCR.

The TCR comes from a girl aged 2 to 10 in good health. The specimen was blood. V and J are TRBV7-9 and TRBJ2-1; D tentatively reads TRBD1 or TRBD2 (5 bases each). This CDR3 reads CASSPYPSGPYSYNEQFF. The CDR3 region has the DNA TGTGCCAGCAGCCCCTACCCCTCGGGGCCCTACTCCTACAATGAGCAGTTCTTC.